The sequence of this T cell receptor beta chain was determined in a study of cytomegalovirus exposure and HLA in healthy donors. Study-level findings and limits: There were three CMV-associated chains whose specificity for CMV antigens was confirmed in vitro.

Germline-derived CDR1 and CDR2 are MNHEY and SMNVEV (reference sequence). The V end was cut by 6 bases, the J end by 1 base, with 16 bases between. This CDR3 has 15 residues. Only in-frame clones appear in the TCRdb table, and some are missing; sequencing was by immunoSEQ multiplex PCR. The table records 150,000 or so clones, roughly 84% of them present only once. For this clone: Its antigen is unidentified.

The clonotype comes from a human donor in good health. Source material: PBMCs. This chain links TRBV27 with TRBJ2-7; tentative D call: TRBD2 (5 bases). The CDR3 region is CASRPLGVVSYEQYF. CDR3 nucleotides: TGTGCCAGCAGGCCTCTCGGGGTAGTTTCCTACGAGCAGTACTTC.